Listed below are T cell receptor beta chains from one sample, sequenced in a study of human T cells and chemical hapten exposure. MiXCR was run by TCRdb on the RACE reads, yielding one entry per CDR3 protein. The sample gives about 100,000 distinct CDR3 sequences, 11% of which show up once; 2.5% to 4% is in the top ten. Sequenced material: whole blood, taken in connection with sensitization to the hapten diphenylcyclopropenone (DPC). The receptors were gathered from a woman in her thirties or forties with alopecia areata. Some clones in this sample may be carry-over from other donors' samples. Each CDR3 is given with its conserved first and last residue. D genes are given only for firm matches. Some rows have no size entry. The others give once, few or many, or a class for an expanded clone.

d_gene	v_gene	len	j_gene	abundance	CDR3nt	CDR3aa
NA	TRBV4-2	14	TRBJ1-1	many	TGTGCCAGCAGCCCCACGGACGAGTTCACTGAAGCTTTCTTT	CASSPTDEFTEAFF
NA	TRBV12-3/TRBV12-4	14	TRBJ1-2	few	TGTGCCAGCAGTTTATCAGGGGCCCCCTATGGCTACACCTTC	CASSLSGAPYGYTF
NA	TRBV12-3/TRBV12-4	14	TRBJ2-2	NA	TGTGCCAGCTTAATTGGGGGTCCCACCGGGGAGCTGTTTTTT	CASLIGGPTGELFF
TRBD2	TRBV7-2	20	TRBJ2-5	many	TGTGCCAGCAGCCAAAGCGTTCCGTCTTCCCAGCGGGGGATTCAAGAGACCCAGTACTTC	CASSQSVPSSQRGIQETQYF
NA	TRBV4-2	14	TRBJ2-7	many	TGTGCCAGCAGCCAAAAATACCCCGGTGGCGAGCAGTACTTC	CASSQKYPGGEQYF
TRBD1	TRBV6-1	12	TRBJ2-3	NA	TGTGCCATAAACAGGGGTGCAGATACGCAGTATTTT	CAINRGADTQYF
TRBD1	TRBV4-3	15	TRBJ1-4	few	TGCGCCAGCAGCCAAGAAAGGTCGACAGGGGTAAAACTGTTTTTT	CASSQERSTGVKLFF
TRBD1	TRBV7-2	14	TRBJ2-3	many	TGTGCCAGCACAAGGGGGCTCGGGATAGATACGCAGTATTTT	CASTRGLGIDTQYF
NA	TRBV20-1	14	TRBJ2-7	few	TGCAGTGCTAGCAGGGGGACGGGACTCTACGAGCAGTACTTC	CSASRGTGLYEQYF
TRBD2	TRBV7-8	15	TRBJ2-7	few	TGTGCCAGCAGCTCAAGCGGGAGCGCTCAGGTCGAGCAGTACTTC	CASSSSGSAQVEQYF
TRBD2	TRBV29-1	15	TRBJ2-2	few	TGCAGCGTTGAGGGCACTAGCGGGAGTACTGGGGAGCTGTTTTTT	CSVEGTSGSTGELFF
NA	TRBV6-5	14	TRBJ2-4	NA	TGTGCCAGCAGTCCACCCCCAGGCAAAAACATTCAGTACTTC	CASSPPPGKNIQYF
TRBD2	TRBV28	13	TRBJ2-7	few	TGTGCCAGCAGTTCGCCGGGCGGGAGTAATCGGTACTTC	CASSSPGGSNRYF
TRBD2	TRBV6-5	16	TRBJ2-2	many	TGTGCCAGCAGTGGGGAGCGGGGCACTTCGGGCGGGGAGCTGTTTTTT	CASSGERGTSGGELFF
TRBD1	TRBV20-1	14	TRBJ1-5	few	TGCAGTGCTAGGACCGGGACAGGGAGTAAGCCCCAGCATTTT	CSARTGTGSKPQHF
TRBD2	TRBV6-1	19	TRBJ2-1	few	TGTGCCAGCAGTGAAGCTGTGGGAAGGACTAGCGGGAGGGGTAATGAGCAGTTCTTC	CASSEAVGRTSGRGNEQFF
TRBD2	TRBV6-2/TRBV6-3	14	TRBJ2-1	many	TGTGCCAGCAGCGGCGGACTAGTGACGGGTGAGCAGTTCTTC	CASSGGLVTGEQFF
NA	TRBV19	14	TRBJ2-2	NA	TGTGCCAGCCGAACTACAGCGAACACCGGGGAGCTGTTTTTT	CASRTTANTGELFF
NA	TRBV5-4	13	TRBJ1-2	few	TGTGCCAGCAGCCCGACGGCGGAGTATGGCTACACCTTC	CASSPTAEYGYTF
NA	TRBV7-2	13	TRBJ2-7	many	TGTGCCAGCAGCTCCGGGACGGACTACGAGCAGTACTTC	CASSSGTDYEQYF
NA	TRBV5-6	16	TRBJ2-1	few	TGTGCCAGCAGCCCAACAGCACTTTACTCCTACAATGAGCAGTTCTTC	CASSPTALYSYNEQFF
TRBD1	TRBV3-1	16	TRBJ1-2	many	TGTGCCAGCAGCCAAGCGAACCTTAACAGGGGACGAGGCTACACCTTC	CASSQANLNRGRGYTF
NA	TRBV4-1	13	TRBJ2-3	NA	TGCGCCTGCAGCATGGGGTTGGGGGATACGCAGTATTTT	CACSMGLGDTQYF
NA	TRBV9	16	TRBJ2-1	NA	TGTGCCAGAAGTCCACCCCGGGACGCACCCTACAATGAGCAGTTCTTC	CARSPPRDAPYNEQFF
NA	TRBV7-2	14	TRBJ2-5	NA	TGTGCCAGCAGGGGGCGCTTCATCGAAGAGACCCAGTACTTC	CASRGRFIEETQYF
NA	TRBV7-3	13	TRBJ2-2	NA	TGTGCCAGCAGCTTAAGTTCCGGCGGGGAGCTGTTTTTT	CASSLSSGGELFF
NA	TRBV12-3/TRBV12-4	14	TRBJ1-1	NA	TGTGCCAGCAGTTTCGATGGGCCCGACACTGAAGCTTTCTTT	CASSFDGPDTEAFF
NA	TRBV7-3	14	TRBJ2-3	many	TGTGCCAGCAGCTTAAACCCGCGCACAGATACGCAGTATTTT	CASSLNPRTDTQYF
NA	TRBV28	15	TRBJ2-5	NA	TGTGCCAGCAGTCCGGGACGGGCGTACCAAGAGACCCAGTACTTC	CASSPGRAYQETQYF
NA	TRBV5-1	14	TRBJ2-7	NA	TGCGCCAGCAGCTTCGCAGGCCGTACCTACGAGCAGTACTTC	CASSFAGRTYEQYF
NA	TRBV20-1	11	TRBJ2-3	few	TGCAGTGCTCTGCTCACCGATACGCAGTATTTT	CSALLTDTQYF
NA	TRBV5-1	14	TRBJ2-7	many	TGCGCCAGCAGCTGGACCGGGACATCGCACGAGCAGTACTTC	CASSWTGTSHEQYF
NA	TRBV18	16	TRBJ1-4	many	TGTGCCAGCTCATATCTTCAGATCGGCCCTTCAGAAAAACTGTTTTTT	CASSYLQIGPSEKLFF
NA	TRBV27	13	TRBJ2-3	few	TGTGCCAGCAGTTTAAAGGCAGCATATACGCAGTATTTT	CASSLKAAYTQYF
TRBD2	TRBV12-3/TRBV12-4	15	TRBJ2-1	few	TGTGCCAGCAGCTCGTATAGCGGGGATCACAATGAGCAGTTCTTC	CASSSYSGDHNEQFF
NA	TRBV27	14	TRBJ1-2	NA	TGTGCCAGCAGTTTATCGTGGGGGCCCTATGGCTACACCTTC	CASSLSWGPYGYTF
NA	TRBV12-5	13	TRBJ1-1	many	TGTGCTAGTGGTTTGGAGGGGTACACTGAAGCTTTCTTT	CASGLEGYTEAFF
TRBD1	TRBV7-9	14	TRBJ1-4	few	TGTGCCAGCCTTCCGGGACAGCATAATGAAAAACTGTTTTTT	CASLPGQHNEKLFF
NA	TRBV29-1	15	TRBJ2-3	many	TGCAGCGTTGGAGCAGGGCGCGCCAATACAGATACGCAGTATTTT	CSVGAGRANTDTQYF
NA	TRBV3-1	18	TRBJ2-6	NA	TGTGCCAGCAGCCAAGATCGTCGGAGTTCCCCCGGGGCCAACGTCCTGACTTTC	CASSQDRRSSPGANVLTF
TRBD2	TRBV4-2	18	TRBJ2-3	many	TGTGCCAGCAGCCGTGGCGGGGGGGCGATTGCTAGCACAGATACGCAGTATTTT	CASSRGGGAIASTDTQYF
NA	TRBV12-3/TRBV12-4	13	TRBJ2-2	few	TGTGCCAGCAGCCCCACACTCACCGGGGAGCTGTTTTTT	CASSPTLTGELFF
TRBD1	TRBV5-4	15	TRBJ2-2	NA	TGTGCCAGCAGCTTAGACAGGGGGCAGAACGGGGAGCTGTTTTTT	CASSLDRGQNGELFF
NA	TRBV21-1	18	TRBJ1-1	many	TGTGCCAGCAGCAAGCCCCCCACGTACCTCGGGGCTTGTACTGAAGCTTTCTTT	CASSKPPTYLGACTEAFF
TRBD1	TRBV4-3	16	TRBJ1-4	NA	TGCGCCAGCAGCCAAGATGCTAGGGGACAGAGTGAAAAACTGTTTTTT	CASSQDARGQSEKLFF
TRBD2	TRBV6-5	19	TRBJ2-4	few	TGTGCCAGCAGTCCTATTTTCCTCGGACTAGCGGGAGCCAAAAACATTCAGTACTTC	CASSPIFLGLAGAKNIQYF